The 6 T cell receptor beta chains listed next were all sequenced from one sample in a study of shared clonotypes between healthy human individuals. TCRdb's table, derived via immunoSEQ multiplex PCR, lists solely in-frame clones and lacks some. This table holds 950,000 to 1,300,000 clones, around four fifths found once. The sample was memory CD4+ T cells sorted from blood. Subset meaning: CD45RA-negative fraction. Receptors were obtained from a man aged 18 to 30 in good health.

V gene TRBV5-6 combines with J gene TRBJ2-2; D gene uncertain. In germline, CDR1 is SGHDT, CDR2 YYEEEE. This CDR3 contains 14 residues. Deletions cut 0 bases from V and 1 base from J, with 4 bases between. The CDR3 protein is CASSLVWNTGELFF. CDR3 coding DNA: TGTGCCAGCAGCTTGGTATGGAACACCGGGGAGCTGTTTTTT.

The chain joins TRBV13 to TRBJ2-5; 10 bases are a match to TRBD1. CDR3 length: 15 residues. The V segment lost 4 bases and the J segment 4 bases; nucleotides outside the gene matches: 6. Germline V gene lookup returns CDR1 PRHDT and CDR2 FYEKMQ (reference sequence). In DNA form, the CDR3 reads TGTGCCAGCAGCTCAGCCGGGACAGGGGTAGAGACCCAGTACTTC. It translates to CASSSAGTGVETQYF.

This sequence joins TRBV7-2 and TRBJ2-2; D uncertain. CDR3 size: 15 residues. CDR1 is SGHTA and CDR2 is FQGNSA in the germline V gene. V was trimmed by 3 bases and J by 1 base, leaving 9 bases between them. The CDR3 is CASSFITWNTGELFF. Here the CDR3 DNA reads TGTGCCAGCAGCTTTATTACCTGGAACACCGGGGAGCTGTTTTTT.

Details on this clone: The sample carries other DNA sequences with the same CDR3. V and J are TRBV2 and TRBJ1-5; 8 bases map to TRBD1. CDR1 and CDR2 (germline): SNHLY, FYNNEI. The CDR3 runs to 13 residues. Losses at the gene ends were 8 bases for V and 2 bases for J; bases not matched to a gene: 2. This CDR3 reads CASGQGGNQPQHF. CDR3 bases: TGTGCCAGCGGACAGGGAGGCAATCAGCCCCAGCATTTT.

Worth noting for this clone: The junction departs from the called germline gene at one end, perhaps through a read error. This chain links TRBV27 with TRBJ2-1, with D hard to call. The CDR3 covers 11 residues. CDR1 and CDR2 (germline): MNHEY, SMNVEV (reference sequence). Here the CDR3 DNA reads TGTGCCAGCAGCTTATTAAATGAGCAGTTCTTC. This sequence encodes CASSLLNEQFF.

This clone has a count of ten or more. The CDR3 loop is CASSREQGAGRGYTF. The CDR3 coding sequence is TGTGCCAGCAGCCGAGAACAGGGGGCAGGACGTGGCTACACCTTC. The J gene is TRBJ1-2, the V gene TRBV14; TRBD1 matches at 9 bases. The V segment lost 4 bases and the J segment 7 bases; nucleotides outside the gene matches: 10. The CDR3 is made up of 15 amino acids. Germline V gene data show CDR1 as SGHDN and CDR2 as FVKESK.